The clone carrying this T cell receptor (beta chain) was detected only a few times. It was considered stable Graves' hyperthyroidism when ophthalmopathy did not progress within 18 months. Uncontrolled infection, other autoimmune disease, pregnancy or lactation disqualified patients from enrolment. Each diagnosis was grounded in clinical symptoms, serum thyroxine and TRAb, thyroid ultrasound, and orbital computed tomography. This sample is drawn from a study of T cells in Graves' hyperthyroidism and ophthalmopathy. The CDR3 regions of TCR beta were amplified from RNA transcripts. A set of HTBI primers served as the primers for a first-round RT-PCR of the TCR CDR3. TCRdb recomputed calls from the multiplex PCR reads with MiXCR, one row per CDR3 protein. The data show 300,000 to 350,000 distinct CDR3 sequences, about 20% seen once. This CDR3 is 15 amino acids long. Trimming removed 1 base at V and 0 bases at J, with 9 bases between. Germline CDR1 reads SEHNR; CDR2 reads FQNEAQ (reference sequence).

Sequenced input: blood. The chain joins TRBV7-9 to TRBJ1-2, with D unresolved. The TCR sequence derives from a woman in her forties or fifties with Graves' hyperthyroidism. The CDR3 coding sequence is TGTGCCAGCAGCTTAGGGGAGGTAGCTAACTATGGCTACACCTTC. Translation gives CASSLGEVANYGYTF.